This TCR beta chain is from a study of CD8 T cells in Susac syndrome (dated by TCRdb to the late 2010s). With respect to the entire study: Among the sequenced Susac syndrome patients, about six had clinically active disease and 8 or 9 were in clinical remission. At blood withdrawal, Susac syndrome patients were therapy-naive, treated with corticosteroids (with IVIg additionally given to some), or treated with IVIg alone. The study used repertoire sequencing to test whether antigen drove CD8+ T cell activation and differentiation in Susac syndrome.

Remarks on this clonotype: There is no known antigen for this receptor. It has no much larger one-base neighbor in the sample; base qualities were not kept.

RNA was extracted with the RNeasy kit and 0.5 to 1 ug was reverse transcribed using random hexamers. TCR beta CDR3 regions were amplified with the immunoSEQ multiplex PCR assay covering 54 Vbeta and 13 Jbeta segments. PCR amplification bias was corrected using a synthetic template baseline for primer optimization and computational correction. Per the original workflow: Reads were annotated to V, D and J genes per IMGT and analyzed with immunoSEQ Analyzer, keeping only productive sequences. Clonality was calculated as one minus the Shannon entropy normalized by log2 of the number of productive unique sequences. Public and private clones were assessed among the 100 most prevalent clones of each patient and control. Clones were defined as Susac-specific when absent from the healthy and MS cohorts, from 1052 published viral clones and from other ImmuneACCESS disease sequences. The public reads were quality trimmed at Q25 with fastp and then assembled into clones with MiXCR by TCRdb, keeping productive beta chains. Rows matching on CDR3 protein sequence are summarized as one entry with the most common DNA and genes. The authors' filters were not applied to this entry. This sample lists 77,000 or so distinct CDR3 sequences; about 92% were detected once. Of the sample, about 0.53% falls within the top ten clones.

Peripheral blood CD8+ and CD4+ T cells from healthy donors, Susac syndrome patients and multiple sclerosis patients were profiled by high-throughput TCR beta sequencing. Susac syndrome patients met recently defined diagnostic criteria for definite or probable disease. Bulk CD8+ and CD4+ T cells were purified magnetically by negative isolation, whereas CD8+ TEMRA cells were enriched by FACS. Blood was collected in EDTA tubes and processed within 24 hours, with PBMCs isolated through density gradient centrifugation. PBMCs intended for TCR sequencing were cryopreserved in liquid nitrogen and were subsequently thawed in a 37 degrees C water bath. The sorted or isolated CD4+, CD8+ and CD8+ TEMRA cells reached a purity of at least 90%. Results the study describes overall, beyond this receptor: No clonal expansion was detected in the CD4+ T cell repertoire of Susac syndrome patients. The number of individuals in the TCR sequencing and HLA analysis was recognized as being relatively small.

Sequences LGHNA (CDR1) and YNFKEQ (CDR2) are obtained from the germline V gene. Unmatched junction bases come to 9, with V trimmed by 4 bases and J by 4 bases. Taken from cysteine to phenylalanine, the CDR3 has 16 residues. The CDR3 DNA has 48 bases and is translated from base 1. The TCR was taken from a human donor with Susac syndrome. Recombination linked TRBV4-2 to TRBJ2-5, with 10 bases in between that match TRBD2. Sequenced sample: CD4+ T cells from PBMCs. Here the CDR3 is given as CASSPSGRADTETQYF. Here is the DNA: TGTGCCAGCAGCCCGAGCGGGAGGGCCGACACAGAGACCCAGTACTTC.